This TCR beta chain was sequenced for a study of human T cells and chemical hapten exposure. Study summary: Reading of the patch tests, which applied 0.01% DPC to the upper back, occurred at 6 days. The study's findings and limits: Because they had alopecia, donors may respond immunologically unlike healthy people.

Germline V gene lookup returns CDR1 PRHDT and CDR2 FYEKMQ (reference sequence). Trimming cost V 5 bases and J 2 bases; bases outside gene matches: 2. The CDR3 totals 14 residues. TCRdb redid the calling of the RACE reads with MiXCR, one entry per CDR3 protein. This table has 350,000 to 400,000 distinct CDR3 sequences, approximately 5% appearing once. Time point described: pre-sensitization, week 0. Treatment indicated: therapeutic diphenylcyclopropenone sensitization with weekly scalp DPC. The study enrolled 18 to 70-year-old alopecia patients suitable for DPC. There are many counts of this clonotype. Its antigen is still unknown.

The sequence came from a woman aged 50 to 65 with alopecia areata. Some clones in this sample may be carry-over from other donors' samples. This specimen consisted of whole blood, obtained in connection with sensitization to the hapten diphenylcyclopropenone (DPC). The chain links TRBV13 to TRBJ2-4, with TRBD2 matching 8 bases. In DNA form, the CDR3 reads TGTGCCAGCAGCAGCGGGAGTTCCAAAAACATTCAGTACTTC. This encodes CASSSGSSKNIQYF.